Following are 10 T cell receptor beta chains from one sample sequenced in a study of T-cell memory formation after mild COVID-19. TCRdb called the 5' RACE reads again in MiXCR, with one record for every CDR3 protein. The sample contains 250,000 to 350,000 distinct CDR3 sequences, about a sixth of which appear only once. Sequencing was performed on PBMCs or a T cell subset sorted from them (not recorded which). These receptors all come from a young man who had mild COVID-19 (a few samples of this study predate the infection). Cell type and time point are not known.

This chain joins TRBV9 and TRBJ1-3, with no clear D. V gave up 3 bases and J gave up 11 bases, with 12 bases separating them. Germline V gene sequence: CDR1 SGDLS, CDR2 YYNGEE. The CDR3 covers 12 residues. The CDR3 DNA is TGTGCCAGCAGCGGGGAGTTTGACGCCATATATTTT. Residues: CASSGEFDAIYF. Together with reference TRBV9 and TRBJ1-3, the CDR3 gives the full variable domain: DSGVTQTPKHLITATGQRVTLRCSPRSGDLSVYWYQQSLDQGLQFLIQYYNGEERAKGNILERFSAQQFPDLHSELNLSSLELGDSALYFCASSGEFDAIYFGEGSWLTVV.

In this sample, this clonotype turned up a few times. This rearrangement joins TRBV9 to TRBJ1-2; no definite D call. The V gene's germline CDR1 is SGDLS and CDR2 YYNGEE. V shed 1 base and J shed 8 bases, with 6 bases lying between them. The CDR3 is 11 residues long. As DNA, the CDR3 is TGTGCCAGCAGCGTAAACGGGGGCTACACCTTC. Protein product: CASSVNGGYTF.

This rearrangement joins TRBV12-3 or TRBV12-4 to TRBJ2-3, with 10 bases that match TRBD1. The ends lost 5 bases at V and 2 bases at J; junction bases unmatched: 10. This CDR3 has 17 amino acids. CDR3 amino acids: CASSHPGQGLVTDTQYF. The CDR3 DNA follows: TGTGCCAGCAGTCACCCGGGACAGGGGCTCGTCACAGATACGCAGTATTTT.

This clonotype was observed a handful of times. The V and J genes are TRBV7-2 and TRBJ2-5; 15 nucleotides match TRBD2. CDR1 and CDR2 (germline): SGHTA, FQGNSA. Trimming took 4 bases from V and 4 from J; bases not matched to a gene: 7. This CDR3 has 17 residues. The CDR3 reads CASSWFRTSGGGETQYF. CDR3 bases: TGTGCCAGCAGCTGGTTCCGGACTAGCGGGGGGGGAGAGACCCAGTACTTC. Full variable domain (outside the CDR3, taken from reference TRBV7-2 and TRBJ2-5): GAGVSQSPSNKVTEKGKDVELRCDPISGHTALYWYRQSLGQGLEFLIYFQGNSAPDKSGLPSDRFSAERTGGSVSTLTIQRTQQEDSAVYLCASSWFRTSGGGETQYFGPGTRLLVL.

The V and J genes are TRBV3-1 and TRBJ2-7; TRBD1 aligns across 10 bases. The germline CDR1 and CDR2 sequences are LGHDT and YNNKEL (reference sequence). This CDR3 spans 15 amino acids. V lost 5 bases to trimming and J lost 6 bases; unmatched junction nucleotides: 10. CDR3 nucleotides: TGTGCCAGCAGCTACCCGGGACAGGGGATCTCCGAGCAGTACTTC. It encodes CASSYPGQGISEQYF.

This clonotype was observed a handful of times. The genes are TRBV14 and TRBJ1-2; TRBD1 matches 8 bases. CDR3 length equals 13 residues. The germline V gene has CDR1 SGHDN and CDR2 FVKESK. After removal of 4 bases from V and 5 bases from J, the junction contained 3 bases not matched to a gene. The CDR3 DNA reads TGTGCCAGCAGCCCACGGACAGGGTATGGCTACACCTTC. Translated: CASSPRTGYGYTF. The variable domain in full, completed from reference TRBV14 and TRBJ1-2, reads EAGVTQFPSHSVIEKGQTVTLRCDPISGHDNLYWYRRVMGKEIKFLLHFVKESKQDESGMPNNRFLAERTGGTYSTLKVQPAELEDSGVYFCASSPRTGYGYTFGSGTRLTVV.

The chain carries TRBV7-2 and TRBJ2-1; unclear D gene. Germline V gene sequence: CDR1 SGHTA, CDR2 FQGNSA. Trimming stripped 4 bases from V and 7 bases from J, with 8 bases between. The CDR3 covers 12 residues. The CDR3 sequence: CASSSMRNEQFF. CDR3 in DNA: TGTGCCAGCAGCTCAATGAGAAATGAGCAGTTCTTC.

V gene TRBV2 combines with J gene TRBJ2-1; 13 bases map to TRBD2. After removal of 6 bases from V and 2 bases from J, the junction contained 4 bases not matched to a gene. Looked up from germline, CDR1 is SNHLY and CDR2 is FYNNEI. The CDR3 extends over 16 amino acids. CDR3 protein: CASRTGTSGAYNEQFF. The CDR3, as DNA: TGTGCCAGCAGAACCGGGACTAGCGGGGCCTACAATGAGCAGTTCTTC.

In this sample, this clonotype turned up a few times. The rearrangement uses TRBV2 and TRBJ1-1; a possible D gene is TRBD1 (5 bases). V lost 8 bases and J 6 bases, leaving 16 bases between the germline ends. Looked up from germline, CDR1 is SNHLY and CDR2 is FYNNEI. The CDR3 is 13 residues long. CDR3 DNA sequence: TGTGCCAGCGCTTGGACATCCCGTGCTGAAGCTTTCTTT. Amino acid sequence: CASAWTSRAEAFF.

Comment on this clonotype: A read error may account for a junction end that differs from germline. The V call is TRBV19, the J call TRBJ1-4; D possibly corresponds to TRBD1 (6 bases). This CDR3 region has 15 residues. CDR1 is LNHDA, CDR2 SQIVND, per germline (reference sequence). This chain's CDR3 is CASSIEGTSEGSAVF. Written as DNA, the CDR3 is TGTGCCAGTAGTATAGAAGGGACATCGGAGGGTTCCGCGGTTTTT.